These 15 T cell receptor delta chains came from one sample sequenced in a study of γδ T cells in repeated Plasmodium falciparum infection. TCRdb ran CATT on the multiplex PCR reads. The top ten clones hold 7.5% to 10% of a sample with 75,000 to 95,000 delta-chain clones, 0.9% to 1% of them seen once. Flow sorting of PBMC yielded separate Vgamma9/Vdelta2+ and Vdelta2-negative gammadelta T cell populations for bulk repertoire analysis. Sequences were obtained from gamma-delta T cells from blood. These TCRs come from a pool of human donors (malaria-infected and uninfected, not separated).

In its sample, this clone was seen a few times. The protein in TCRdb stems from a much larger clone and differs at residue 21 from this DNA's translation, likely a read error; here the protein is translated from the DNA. CDR3: CALGELGVFSRTGGYATDKLTF. As DNA, the CDR3 is TGTGCTCTTGGGGAACTAGGAGTCTTTTCTCGTACTGGGGGATACGCGACCGATAAACTCACCTTT. The rearrangement joins TRDV1 to TRDJ1; the match to TRDD3 covers 13 bases. Germline V lookup: CDR1 TSWWSYY, CDR2 QGS. The CDR3 is 22 residues long.

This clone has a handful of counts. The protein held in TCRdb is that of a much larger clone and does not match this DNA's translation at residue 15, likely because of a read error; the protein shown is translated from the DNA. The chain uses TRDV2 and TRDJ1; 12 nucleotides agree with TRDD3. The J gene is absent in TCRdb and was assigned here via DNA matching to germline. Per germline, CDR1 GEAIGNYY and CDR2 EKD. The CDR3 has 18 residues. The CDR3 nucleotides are TGTGCCTGTGACACCGGGCTACTGGGGGATACCCACACCGATGAACTCATCTTT. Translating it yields CACDTGLLGDTHTDELIF.

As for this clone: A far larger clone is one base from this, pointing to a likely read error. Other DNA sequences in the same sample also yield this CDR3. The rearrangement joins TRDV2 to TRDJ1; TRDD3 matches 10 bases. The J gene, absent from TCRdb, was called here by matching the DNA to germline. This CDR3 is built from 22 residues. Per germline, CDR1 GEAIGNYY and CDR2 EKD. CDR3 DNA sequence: TGTGCCTGTGACACCGGACAATACTGGGGGATCCCTTCCCTCCGATACACCGACAAACTCATCTTT. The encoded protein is CACDTGQYWGIPSLRYTDKLIF.

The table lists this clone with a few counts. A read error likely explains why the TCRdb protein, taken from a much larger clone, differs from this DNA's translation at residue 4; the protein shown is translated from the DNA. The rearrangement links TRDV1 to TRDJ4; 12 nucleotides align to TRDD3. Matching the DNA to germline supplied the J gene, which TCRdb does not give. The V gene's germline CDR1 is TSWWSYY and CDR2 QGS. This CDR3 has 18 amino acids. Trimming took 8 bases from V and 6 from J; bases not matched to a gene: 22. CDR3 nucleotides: TGTGCTCTTAGGGGAAAAACCTCCGGCTGGGGGATACGCGGGACCCTGATCTTT. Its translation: CALRGKTSGWGIRGTLIF.

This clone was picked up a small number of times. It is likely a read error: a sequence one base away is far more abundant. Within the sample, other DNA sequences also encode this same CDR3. CDR3 sequence reads: CALGELVRGVYTKRTGGYLRHTDKLIF. CDR3 bases: TGTGCCCTTGGGGAACTTGTAAGAGGGGTGTATACGAAACGTACTGGGGGATACTTAAGGCACACCGATAAACTCATCTTT. V and J are TRDV1 and TRDJ1; TRDD3 matches at 12 bases. Since TCRdb gives no J gene, matching the DNA to germline was used here to assign it. Per germline, CDR1 TSWWSYY and CDR2 QGS. This CDR3 comprises 27 residues.

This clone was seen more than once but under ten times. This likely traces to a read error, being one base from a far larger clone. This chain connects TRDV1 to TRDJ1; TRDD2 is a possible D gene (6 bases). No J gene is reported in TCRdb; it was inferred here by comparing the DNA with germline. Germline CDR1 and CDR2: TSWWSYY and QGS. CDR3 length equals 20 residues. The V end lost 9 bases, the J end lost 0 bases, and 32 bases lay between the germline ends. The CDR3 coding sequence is TGTGCTCTCGGGAGATCCTTCCCCTCGTACCCGGGGGTGTACACCGATAAACTCATCTTT. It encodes CALGRSFPSYPGVYTDKLIF.

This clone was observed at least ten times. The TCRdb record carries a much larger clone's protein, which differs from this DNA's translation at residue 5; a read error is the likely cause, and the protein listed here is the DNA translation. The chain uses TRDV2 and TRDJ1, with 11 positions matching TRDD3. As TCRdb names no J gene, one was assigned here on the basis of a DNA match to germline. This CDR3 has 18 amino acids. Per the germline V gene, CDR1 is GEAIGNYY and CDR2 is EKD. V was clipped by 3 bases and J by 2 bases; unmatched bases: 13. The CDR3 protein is CACDPLTVLGDRTDKLIF. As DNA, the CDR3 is TGTGCCTGTGACCCCCTAACCGTACTGGGGGATAGAACCGATAAACTCATCTTT.

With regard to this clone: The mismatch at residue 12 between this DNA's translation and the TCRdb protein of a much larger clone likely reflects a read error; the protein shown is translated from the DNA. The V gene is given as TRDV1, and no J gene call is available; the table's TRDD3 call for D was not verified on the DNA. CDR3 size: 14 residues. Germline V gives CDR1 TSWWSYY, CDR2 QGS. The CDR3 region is CALGEIEYTDKPIF. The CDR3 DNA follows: TGTGCTCTTGGGGAGATAGAGTACACCGATAAACCCATCTTT.

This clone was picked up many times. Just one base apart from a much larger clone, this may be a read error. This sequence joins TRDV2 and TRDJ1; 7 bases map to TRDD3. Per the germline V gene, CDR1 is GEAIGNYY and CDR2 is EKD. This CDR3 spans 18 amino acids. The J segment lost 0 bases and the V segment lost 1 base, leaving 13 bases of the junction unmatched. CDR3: CACDTTEGGSPYTDKLIF. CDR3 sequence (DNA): TGTGCCTGTGACACGACGGAAGGGGGATCCCCGTACACCGATAAACTCATCTTT.

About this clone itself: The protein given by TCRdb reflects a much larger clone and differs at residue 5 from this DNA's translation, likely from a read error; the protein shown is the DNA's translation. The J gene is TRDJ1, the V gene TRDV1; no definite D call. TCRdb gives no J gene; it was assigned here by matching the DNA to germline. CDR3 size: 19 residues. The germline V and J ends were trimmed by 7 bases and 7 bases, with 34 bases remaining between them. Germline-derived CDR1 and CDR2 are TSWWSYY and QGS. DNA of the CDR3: TGTGCTCTTGCGCCAGCACTCCGTCTCGGGGCCCCTCCTGCGGGTAAACTCATCTTT. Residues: CALAPALRLGAPPAGKLIF.

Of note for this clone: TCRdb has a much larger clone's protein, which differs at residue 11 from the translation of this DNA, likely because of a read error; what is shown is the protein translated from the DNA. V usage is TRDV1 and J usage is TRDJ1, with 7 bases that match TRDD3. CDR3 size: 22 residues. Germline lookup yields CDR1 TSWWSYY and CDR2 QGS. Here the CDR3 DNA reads TGTGCTCTCGGGGGCGGGAGTTGTCATACTGAGGGATACTCGGGGGTCCACCATAAACTCATCTTT. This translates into CALGGGSCHTEGYSGVHHKLIF.

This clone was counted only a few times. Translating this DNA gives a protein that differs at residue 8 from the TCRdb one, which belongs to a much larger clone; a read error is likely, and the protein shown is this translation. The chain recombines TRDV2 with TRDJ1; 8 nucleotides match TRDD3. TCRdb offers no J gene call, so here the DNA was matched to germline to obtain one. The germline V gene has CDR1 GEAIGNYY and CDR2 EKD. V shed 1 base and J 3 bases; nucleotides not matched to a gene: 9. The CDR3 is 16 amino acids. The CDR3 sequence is CACDTLGGRGADKLIF. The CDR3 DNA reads TGTGCCTGTGACACACTGGGGGGCCGAGGGGCCGATAAACTCATCTTT.

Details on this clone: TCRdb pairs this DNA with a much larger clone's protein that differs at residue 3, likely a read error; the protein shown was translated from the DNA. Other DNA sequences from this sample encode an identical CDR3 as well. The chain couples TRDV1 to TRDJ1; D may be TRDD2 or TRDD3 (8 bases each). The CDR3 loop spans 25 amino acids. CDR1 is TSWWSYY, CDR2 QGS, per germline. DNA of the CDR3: TGTGCTCGTGGGGAAGCGCCACCCCCGGCTTCCTACCCTTACTGGGGGCTGGAGTACACCGATAAACTCATCTTT. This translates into CARGEAPPPASYPYWGLEYTDKLIF.

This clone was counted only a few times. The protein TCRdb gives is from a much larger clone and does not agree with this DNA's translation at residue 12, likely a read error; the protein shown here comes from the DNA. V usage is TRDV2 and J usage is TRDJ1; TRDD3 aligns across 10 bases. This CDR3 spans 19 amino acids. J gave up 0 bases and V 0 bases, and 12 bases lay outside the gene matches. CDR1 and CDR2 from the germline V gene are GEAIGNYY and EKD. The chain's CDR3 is CACDTIDQGDTTYTDKLIF. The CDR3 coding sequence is TGTGCCTGTGACACCATCGACCAGGGGGATACGACTTACACCGATAAACTCATCTTT.

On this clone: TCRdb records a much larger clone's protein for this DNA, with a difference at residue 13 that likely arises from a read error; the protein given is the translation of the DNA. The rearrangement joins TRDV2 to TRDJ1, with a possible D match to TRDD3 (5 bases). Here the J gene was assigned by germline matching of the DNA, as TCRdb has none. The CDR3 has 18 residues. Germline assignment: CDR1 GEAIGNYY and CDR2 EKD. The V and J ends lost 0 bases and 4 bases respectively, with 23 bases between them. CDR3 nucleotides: TGTGCCTGTGACACCCCGCGGGGGGGTCCCGGTCCCATCGATAAACTCATCTTT. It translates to CACDTPRGGPGPIDKLIF.